The 32 T cell receptor beta chains presented below share a single source sample, sequenced in a study of tumor and adjacent non-tumor tissue in lung cancer. No cell sorting was done before RNA was extracted from the tissue. This non-tumor lung sample came from over 3 cm beyond the tumor edge. The library came from three nested PCR rounds adapted from ARM-PCR protocols. TCRdb recomputed calls from the multiplex PCR reads with MiXCR, one row per CDR3 protein. Of some 70,000 distinct CDR3 sequences in the sample, about two thirds were seen once. The sample taken for sequencing was distant non-tumor lung tissue. These receptors all come from a woman aged 45-65 years with non-small cell lung cancer.

As concerns this clonotype: A read error may explain this, as a much larger clone is one base away. The CDR3 sequence is CASSVAGGPYKEQFF. CDR3 bases: TGTGCCAGCAGCGTAGCGGGAGGCCCCTACAAAGAGCAGTTCTTC. The chain carries TRBV5-6 and TRBJ2-1; 10 bases are a match to TRBD2. The CDR3 length is 15 residues. CDR1 SGHDT and CDR2 YYEEEE come from the germline V gene.

A note on this clonotype: Since a much larger clone is just one base distant, this may be a read error. The CDR3 spells CVGSPQNTGELFF. The CDR3 coding sequence is TGTGTCGGCTCACCCCAAAACACCGGGGAGCTGTTTTTT. The J gene is TRBJ2-2, the V gene TRBV6-1; D remains unclear. This CDR3 is built from 13 residues. The germline V gene has CDR1 MNHNS and CDR2 SASEGT.

Concerning this clonotype: An end of the junction differs from the germline gene, which may be a read error. The chain couples TRBV11-2 to TRBJ2-7; possibly TRBD1 for D (6 bases). CDR3 length: 14 residues. CDR1 and CDR2 from the germline V gene are SGHAT and FQNNGV. In DNA form, the CDR3 reads TGTGCCAGGAGCTTAAACAGGGATAGTATCGAGCAGTACTTC. Encoded protein: CARSLNRDSIEQYF.

This clonotype has ten or more counts. This chain joins TRBV29-1 and TRBJ1-1; no firm D call. V shed 0 bases and J shed 0 bases, with 17 bases lying between them. CDR1 and CDR2 from the germline V gene are SQVTM and ANQGSEA. The CDR3 sequence is 17 residues long. The CDR3 spells CSVEDRVRRKMNTEAFF. In DNA form, the CDR3 reads TGCAGCGTTGAAGATAGGGTGAGACGTAAGATGAACACTGAAGCTTTCTTT.

Comments on this clonotype: The DNA is left out, because the CDR3 cannot be placed on it with certainty; the CDR3 is given as TCRdb lists it. CDR3 loop: CSAWALGSSGANVPTF. The rearrangement joins TRBV29-1 to TRBJ2-6; the DNA was not used to check the table's D call, TRBD2. Germline CDR1 and CDR2: SQVTM and ANQGSEA. The length of the CDR3 is 16 amino acids, counting both ends.

Of note for this clonotype: Sequence at one end of the junction differs from germline and may be a read error. J is TRBJ2-1 and V is TRBV10-2; D not resolved. The CDR3 has 11 amino acids. In germline, CDR1 is WSHSY, CDR2 SAAADI. The CDR3 nucleotides read TGCGCCAGCTTCGTGGGGAATGAGCAGTCCTTC. Translated, it gives CASFVGNEQSF.

As regards this clonotype: Germline is not matched at one junction end, which may reflect a read error. The V call is TRBV28, the J call TRBJ1-1, with D maybe TRBD1 (5 bases). From germline, CDR1 is MDHEN and CDR2 SYDVKM. This CDR3 is built from 15 residues. Here the CDR3 DNA reads TGTGCCAGCCATGAGAGGGGCGCGTGGAACACTAAAGCTTTCTTT. As protein: CASHERGAWNTKAFF.

At least ten counts were recorded for this clonotype. The chain has TRBV20-1 and TRBJ2-1; unclear D gene. The CDR3 is made up of 14 amino acids. CDR1 and CDR2 (germline): DFQATT, SNEGSKA (reference sequence). Trimming took off 3 bases at V and 8 bases at J, with 17 bases between the two ends. CDR3 protein: CSASREGFGYEQFF. The CDR3 DNA reads TGCAGTGCTAGTCGCGAAGGGTTTGGGTATGAGCAGTTCTTC.

This clonotype appeared a few times. A much larger clone lies a single base off, so this may be a read error. The chain joins TRBV29-1 to TRBJ2-2, with D perhaps matching TRBD2 (6 bases). The CDR3 consists of 14 residues. Germline V CDR1 and CDR2: SQVTM, ANQGSEA. CDR3 in amino acids: CSVGGGMDTGEMFF. The CDR3 bases are TGCAGCGTTGGTGGAGGGATGGACACCGGGGAGATGTTTTTT.

This clonotype was seen many times. CDR3 sequence reads: CASTPGGPTEAFF. CDR3 DNA sequence: TGCGCCAGCACCCCGGGGGGGCCCACTGAAGCTTTCTTT. This chain uses TRBV4-1 with TRBJ1-1; tentatively, D is TRBD1 (6 bases). The CDR3 extends over 13 amino acids. V was clipped by 7 bases and J by 4 bases, with 13 bases between them. Germline lookup yields CDR1 MGHRA and CDR2 YSYEKL.

With respect to this clonotype: This sequence may be a read error, since a much larger clone differs from it by one base. The V gene is TRBV5-4, the J gene TRBJ2-5; TRBD1 aligns across 8 bases. Germline V gene sequence: CDR1 SGHNT, CDR2 YYREEE (reference sequence). Unmatched junction bases numbered 12, after V lost 4 bases and J lost 7 bases. The CDR3 has 15 amino acids. The CDR3 bases are TGTGCCAGCAGCGTTCCGGGACAGGCCGTGATGACCCAGTACTTC. Translation gives CASSVPGQAVMTQYF.

A remark on this clonotype: No conserved phenylalanine or tryptophan ends this CDR3, so it is likely a read error. This chain links TRBV11-2 with TRBJ1-1; D is unresolved. The CDR3 sequence is 14 residues long. Germline-derived CDR1 and CDR2 are SGHAT and FQNNGV. The CDR3 DNA reads as TGTGTCAGCAGCTTCGCAGGAAAGAACACTGAAGCTTTCATT. Its translation: CVSSFAGKNTEAFI.

A word on this clonotype: At one boundary the junction diverges from the germline segment, which might be a read error. Here the CDR3 reads CARSLRGSPLQF. DNA of the CDR3: TGTGCCAGAAGTTTGAGGGGATCACCCCTCCAGTTT. The chain joins TRBV28 to TRBJ1-6; D perhaps matches TRBD1 (5 bases). CDR1 is MDHEN and CDR2 is SYDVKM in the germline V gene. This CDR3 is built from 12 residues.

On this clonotype: One end of the junction is discordant with germline, which a read error may explain. The rearrangement links TRBV11-2 to TRBJ2-7; the D is unclear. CDR3 length: 14 amino acids. Germline loops: CDR1 SGHAT, CDR2 FQNNGV. The CDR3 loop is CANSLTLWNDKQYF. The CDR3 DNA follows: TGTGCCAACAGCTTAACCCTCTGGAACGACAAGCAGTACTTC.

Note on this clonotype: The CDR3 does not close with the conserved phenylalanine or tryptophan, likely indicating a read error. The DNA is omitted, as the CDR3 cannot be located on it reliably, and the CDR3 follows TCRdb's listing. The V and J genes are TRBV12-3 or TRBV12-4 and TRBJ1-5; the table's TRBD1 call for D was not verified on the DNA. The CDR3 numbers 13 amino acids, ends counted. The CDR3 reads CASSSTKGQPRHL.

As concerns this clonotype: One end of the junction varies from germline; a read error may be responsible. The chain employs TRBV6-1 and TRBJ2-5; tentative D call: TRBD2 (6 bases). Germline CDR1 and CDR2: MNHNS and SASEGT. The CDR3 length is 12 residues. CDR3 residues: CASRALRETQYF. CDR3 nucleotides: TGTGCCAGCCGTGCCCTCCGGGAGACCCAGTATTTC.

There are a few counts of this clonotype. Compared with germline, one end of the junction differs, possibly owing to a read error. This chain joins TRBV20-1 and TRBJ1-4; D call uncertain. The length of the CDR3 is 14 residues. The germline V gene encodes CDR1 DFQATT and CDR2 SNEGSKA (reference sequence). As DNA, the CDR3 is TGCAATGCTAGACCCCCTCTGGCTAACGAAAAACTGTTTTTT. Its translation: CNARPPLANEKLFF.

Note on this clonotype: At one end the junction does not follow the germline gene, possibly because of a read error. The rearrangement uses TRBV11-2 and TRBJ2-2, with D maybe TRBD2 (5 bases). Germline CDR1 SGHAT, CDR2 FQNNGV. The CDR3 sequence is 15 residues long. This CDR3 is CASSLRLDFAGELFF. CDR3 DNA sequence: TGTGCCAGCAGCTTACGTCTGGATTTTGCCGGGGAGCTGTTCTTT.

Turning to this clonotype: One base away lies a much larger clone, so this may be a sequencing read error. The CDR3 bases are TGCGCCAGCAGCCAAGAAGGGGGAATGGGCAAGCAGTACTTC. Translation gives CASSQEGGMGKQYF. The rearrangement links TRBV4-1 to TRBJ2-7; perhaps TRBD1 as D (6 bases). The ends were cut back, 0 bases at V and 8 bases at J, with 14 bases in the middle. The CDR3 length is 14 residues. Looked up from germline, CDR1 is MGHRA and CDR2 is YSYEKL.

Notes on this clonotype: A read error is possible here, since a much larger clone lies one base away. V is TRBV11-2 and J is TRBJ2-1, with 7 bases aligning to TRBD2. Germline V gene sequence: CDR1 SGHAT, CDR2 FQNNGV. This CDR3 is 14 amino acids long. In DNA form, the CDR3 reads TGTGCCAGCAGCTTCGGGGCTAGCGGAAATGAGCAGTCCTTC. Protein product: CASSFGASGNEQSF.

V and J are TRBV19 and TRBJ2-5; 7 nucleotides match TRBD2. The length of the CDR3 is 17 residues. Germline loops: CDR1 LNHDA, CDR2 SQIVND (reference sequence). V shed 5 bases, J shed 4 bases, and the junction held 16 bases outside the gene matches. The CDR3 sequence is CASSPTAGAVSSETQYF. As DNA, the CDR3 is TGTGCCAGTAGTCCGACGGCGGGAGCAGTATCGTCAGAGACCCAGTACTTC. Full variable domain (missing parts from reference TRBV19 and TRBJ2-5): DGGITQSPKYLFRKEGQNVTLSCEQNLNHDAMYWYRQDPGQGLRLIYYSQIVNDFQKGDIAEGYSVSREKKESFPLTVTSAQKNPTAFYLCASSPTAGAVSSETQYFGPGTRLLVL.

This clonotype has more than one count but fewer than ten. The chain recombines TRBV5-1 with TRBJ2-5; perhaps TRBD2 as D (6 bases). The CDR3 runs to 12 residues. Germline V gene lookup returns CDR1 SGHRS and CDR2 YFSETQ. With 4 bases removed from V and 5 bases from J, the gap between germline ends came to 9 bases. CDR3 residues: CASSPGVETQYF. The CDR3 nucleotides read TGCGCCAGCAGCCCGGGGGTTGAGACCCAGTACTTC.

Note on this clonotype: No conserved phenylalanine or tryptophan is present at the end of the CDR3, so a read error is the likely explanation. The DNA is omitted, as the CDR3 cannot be located on it reliably, and the CDR3 follows TCRdb's listing. This chain connects TRBV11-2 to TRBJ2-7; the table's D call, TRBD1, was not checked against the DNA. Germline lookup yields CDR1 SGHAT and CDR2 FQNNGV. The CDR3 is made up of 15 amino acids, end residues included. The CDR3 reads CASSSGTGRTYGQHS.

The chain is built from TRBV28 and TRBJ2-3, with D perhaps TRBD2 (5 bases). V lost 4 bases, J lost 2 bases, and 13 bases lay in between. Germline CDR1 and CDR2: MDHEN and SYDVKM. The CDR3 is made up of 15 amino acids. The CDR3 loop is CASSSQRKITDTQYF. The CDR3 coding sequence is TGTGCCAGCAGTTCCCAGCGGAAAATCACAGATACGCAGTATTTT.

As regards this clonotype: Germline is not matched at one junction end, which may reflect a read error. The chain carries TRBV11-2 and TRBJ2-7; maybe TRBD2 (5 bases). Germline V gene lookup returns CDR1 SGHAT and CDR2 FQNNGV. The CDR3 totals 18 residues. The CDR3 reads CASSLRILTEGSSYGQYF. CDR3 DNA: TGTGCCAGCAGCCTTAGAATTCTAACGGAAGGGAGCTCCTACGGGCAGTACTTC.

V is TRBV11-1 and J is TRBJ2-1, with TRBD2 identical over 9 bases. Germline CDR1 is SGHAT and CDR2 is FQDESV (reference sequence). CDR3 length equals 15 residues. The J segment lost 4 bases and the V segment lost 8 bases, leaving 9 bases of the junction unmatched. The CDR3 sequence: CASDLGLAGYNEQFF. The DNA for the CDR3 is TGTGCCAGCGACTTAGGGCTAGCGGGATACAATGAGCAGTTCTTC.

The rearrangement uses TRBV11-2 and TRBJ2-7; 7 nucleotides match TRBD1. Germline CDR1 is SGHAT and CDR2 is FQNNGV. The V segment lost 10 bases and the J segment 2 bases; nucleotides outside the gene matches: 14. CDR3 size: 15 residues. The DNA for the CDR3 is TGTGCCAACAACTTGCGGACAGGCCGGACCTACGAGCAGTACTTC. Its protein is CANNLRTGRTYEQYF.

CDR3 nucleotides: TGTGCCAGCAGCTTGGAATTGACAGAGACAAACACTGAAGCTTTCTTT. The encoded protein is CASSLELTETNTEAFF. This chain joins TRBV11-2 and TRBJ1-1; D might be TRBD1 (5 bases). Trimming pared 3 bases from V and 2 bases from J, leaving 16 bases between. Germline V CDR1 and CDR2: SGHAT, FQNNGV. CDR3 size: 16 residues.

The chain has TRBV20-1 and TRBJ2-1, with 11 positions matching TRBD2. Germline CDR1 is DFQATT and CDR2 is SNEGSKA (reference sequence). This CDR3 comprises 15 residues. The CDR3 protein is CTSLGTSGLMDEQFF. As DNA, the CDR3 is TGCACTTCGCTTGGGACTAGCGGACTCATGGATGAGCAGTTCTTC.

The chain uses TRBV20-1 and TRBJ2-7, with a weak D call TRBD2 (5 bases). CDR3 length: 15 residues. Looked up from germline, CDR1 is DFQATT and CDR2 is SNEGSKA (reference sequence). Trimming shortened V by 0 bases and J by 3 bases, and 15 bases separated the two germline ends. The CDR3 loop is CSARDSRGAGYEQYF. The CDR3 DNA reads as TGCAGTGCTAGAGATTCCCGGGGTGCAGGCTACGAGCAGTACTTC.

This clonotype was picked up many times. This chain joins TRBV29-1 and TRBJ2-1, with 9 nucleotides matching TRBD2. V gave up 4 bases and J gave up 8 bases; unmatched junction bases: 9. The CDR3 has 14 amino acids. Germline values: CDR1 SQVTM, CDR2 ANQGSEA. CDR3: CSVVSAGGPYEQFF. The DNA for the CDR3 is TGCAGCGTTGTTTCCGCGGGAGGGCCCTATGAGCAGTTCTTC.

As for this clonotype: This may stem from a read error, because a much larger clone lies one nucleotide away. This chain links TRBV6-6 with TRBJ2-1; TRBD1 agrees at 7 bases. V lost 0 bases to trimming and J lost 8 bases; unmatched junction nucleotides: 10. The CDR3 covers 16 residues. Germline CDR1 is MNHNY and CDR2 is SVGAGI (reference sequence). This chain's CDR3 is CASSYSRVSGGYEQFF. CDR3 DNA: TGTGCCAGCAGTTACTCGAGGGTGTCAGGGGGATATGAGCAGTTCTTC.